This is a list of T cell receptor beta chains from one sample in a study of blood T cell repertoires in COVID-19. Method: immunoSEQ multiplex PCR; TCRdb's copy keeps in-frame clones and lacks some. Of more than 150,000 clones in the sample, roughly three quarters were seen once. Material: PBMCs or T cells enriched from blood (not recorded which). These receptors were obtained from a man aged 55 to 70 who had been exposed to COVID-19. CDR3s include the opening cysteine and the closing phenylalanine or tryptophan.

TRBV9	TRBJ1-1	CASSARPAKNTEAFF
TRBV18	TRBJ2-7	CASSPPVGGAQRSLYEQYF
TRBV5-8	TRBJ2-1	CASSLLGGTRQFF
TRBV19	TRBJ1-6	CASSMTGHPRSSYNSPLHF
TRBV9	TRBJ2-1	CASSVVAGGGYNEQFF
TRBV29-1	TRBJ2-3	CSLLAGVGDTQYF
TRBV5-4	TRBJ1-1	CASSLANRNTEAFF
TRBV7-8	TRBJ1-1	CASSSGLAWGTEAFF
TRBV27	TRBJ1-2	CASSPTGQANGYTF
TRBV6-5	TRBJ1-1	CASRRQGAEYRAFF
TRBV5-4	TRBJ2-5	CASSLQDYLQETQYF
TRBV30	TRBJ1-3	CAWRSGIGNTIYF
TRBV9	TRBJ1-2	CASSLTPGTGTVKGGYTF
TRBV27	TRBJ1-5	CASSFRGLQPQHF
TRBV28	TRBJ2-7	CASSLTKTYEQYF
TRBV6-5	TRBJ2-3	CASSYAKGLQYF
TRBV10-1	TRBJ1-5	CASSDGSNQPQHF
TRBV30	TRBJ2-1	CAWRARLAASYNEQFF
TRBV30	TRBJ2-7	CAWSPGHSYEQYF
TRBV5-6	TRBJ1-2	CASSFGRVSSYGYTF
TRBV7-8	TRBJ1-4	CASSLAWETGINEKLFF
TRBV7-9	TRBJ2-5	CASSRALRTSGSGETQYF
TRBV10-3	TRBJ1-1	CAIGQGDTEAFF
TRBV7-2	TRBJ1-1	CASSLGHTTEAFF
TRBV6-5	TRBJ2-3	CASSWSGRGDTQYF
TRBV7-9	TRBJ2-7	CASSSSGVYEQYF
TRBV7-9	TRBJ2-1	CASSLASGRYNEQFF
TRBV19	TRBJ1-5	CASSLNSGQNRQPQHF
TRBV25-1	TRBJ2-7	CASSSWTSGKSYEQYF
TRBV9	TRBJ1-1	CASSIQQNTEAFF